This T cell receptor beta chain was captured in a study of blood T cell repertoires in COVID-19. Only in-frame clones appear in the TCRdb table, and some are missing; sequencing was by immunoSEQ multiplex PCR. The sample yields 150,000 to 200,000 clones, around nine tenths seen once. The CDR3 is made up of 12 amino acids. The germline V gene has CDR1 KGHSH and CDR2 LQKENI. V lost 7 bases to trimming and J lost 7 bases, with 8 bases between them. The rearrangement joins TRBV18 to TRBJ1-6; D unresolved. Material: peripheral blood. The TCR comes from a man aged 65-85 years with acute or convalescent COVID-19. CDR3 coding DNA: TGTGCCAGCTTCGCGGCGAATTCACCCCTCCACTTT. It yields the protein CASFAANSPLHF.